These 28 T cell receptor beta chains share one sample of origin, sequenced in a study of cytomegalovirus exposure and HLA in healthy donors. PCR used 60 Vbeta primers and 13 Jbeta primers. Method: immunoSEQ multiplex PCR; TCRdb's copy keeps in-frame clones and lacks some. This repertoire shows roughly 190,000 clones, roughly 10% found once; its top ten account for 1% to 1.5%. The sequencing sample was made of PBMCs. These receptors were taken from a woman aged 25 to 39 in good health and CMV-seropositive.

The chain is built from TRBV7-9 and TRBJ2-5; TRBD1 aligns across 11 bases. CDR3 length: 15 amino acids. Germline CDR1 and CDR2: SEHNR and FQNEAQ (reference sequence). V lost 3 bases to trimming and J lost 5 bases; unmatched junction nucleotides: 5. The CDR3 loop reads CASSLDRGRGETQYF. CDR3 sequence (DNA): TGTGCCAGCAGCTTGGACAGGGGGCGCGGGGAGACCCAGTACTTC.

The J gene is TRBJ2-7, the V gene TRBV29-1; D is undetermined. The V end lost 4 bases, the J end lost 3 bases, and 10 bases lay between the germline ends. The CDR3 consists of 12 residues. In germline, CDR1 is SQVTM, CDR2 ANQGSEA. CDR3: CSVANNNYEQYF. CDR3 DNA: TGCAGCGTTGCGAACAACAACTACGAGCAGTACTTC.

This chain joins TRBV5-6 and TRBJ1-4, with no clear D. Trimming left V 0 bases short and J 7 bases short, with 22 bases between. CDR3 length equals 18 residues. Looked up from germline, CDR1 is SGHDT and CDR2 is YYEEEE. CDR3 DNA sequence: TGTGCCAGCAGCTTGGGGCTCTACTTAGACCTTGGGAGTGAAAAACTGTTTTTT. It specifies CASSLGLYLDLGSEKLFF.

The chain employs TRBV19 and TRBJ1-1, with a possible D match to TRBD1 (5 bases). The CDR3 covers 14 residues. The V gene's germline CDR1 is LNHDA and CDR2 SQIVND (reference sequence). V was trimmed by 5 bases and J by 4 bases, leaving 14 bases between them. The CDR3 DNA reads as TGTGCCAGTAGTGACCGGGGGGTCGTCACTGAAGCTTTCTTT. Translated: CASSDRGVVTEAFF.

This clone came up a few times. The J gene is TRBJ2-1, the V gene TRBV5-1; 12 bases are shared with TRBD1. The CDR3 has 14 amino acids. The V and J ends lost 7 bases and 8 bases, in that order; junction bases with no gene match: 7. The germline CDR1 and CDR2 sequences are SGHRS and YFSETQ. The CDR3, as DNA: TGCGCCAGCTCGGGACAGGGGGCGCAGGATGAGCAGTTCTTC. It translates to CASSGQGAQDEQFF.

The genes are TRBV6-5 and TRBJ1-1; D not certain. This CDR3 spans 15 amino acids. Trimming shortened V by 0 bases and J by 4 bases, and 12 bases separated the two germline ends. Per the germline V gene, CDR1 is MNHEY and CDR2 is SVGAGI. Written as DNA, the CDR3 is TGTGCCAGCAGTTACTCCTTGGTTGGAGTCACTGAAGCTTTCTTT. Its translation is CASSYSLVGVTEAFF.

This sequence joins TRBV15 and TRBJ1-4; TRBD1 is a possible D gene (6 bases). V was cut by 3 bases and J by 8 bases, with 16 bases left in between. This CDR3 region has 15 residues. Germline V gives CDR1 LNHNV, CDR2 YYDKDF (reference sequence). CDR3 region: CATSSNRDNGEKLFF. The DNA for the CDR3 is TGTGCCACCAGCAGTAACCGGGACAACGGGGAAAAACTGTTTTTT.

Only a few counts were recorded for this clone. V usage is TRBV4-2 and J usage is TRBJ1-1, with D unresolved. This CDR3 is 16 amino acids long. With 0 bases removed from V and 4 bases from J, the gap between germline ends came to 15 bases. Germline-derived CDR1 and CDR2 are LGHNA and YNFKEQ. CDR3 DNA sequence: TGTGCCAGCAGCCAAGATGGCGCAGGTCGTGGCACTGAAGCTTTCTTT. Protein: CASSQDGAGRGTEAFF.

This clone was counted only a few times. CDR3 in amino acids: CASIGLAGVNEQFF. CDR3 DNA sequence: TGTGCCAGCATTGGACTAGCGGGAGTTAATGAGCAGTTCTTC. The rearrangement uses TRBV2 and TRBJ2-1, with 13 bases identical to TRBD2. After removal of 7 bases from V and 7 bases from J, the junction contained 4 bases not matched to a gene. CDR1 SNHLY and CDR2 FYNNEI come from the germline V gene. The CDR3 contains 14 residues.

The chain joins TRBV7-7 to TRBJ2-5; D is perhaps TRBD2 (6 bases). This CDR3 has 15 amino acids. Trimming took off 0 bases at V and 1 base at J, with 9 bases between the two ends. The germline V gene encodes CDR1 SSHAT and CDR2 FNYEAQ (reference sequence). Here the CDR3 DNA reads TGTGCCAGCAGCTTAGCGGGAGGATCCCAAGAGACCCAGTACTTC. It is translated as CASSLAGGSQETQYF.

The V gene is TRBV19, the J gene TRBJ2-1, with 11 bases identical to TRBD2. Germline V gene lookup returns CDR1 LNHDA and CDR2 SQIVND (reference sequence). Trimming removed 4 bases from V and 8 bases from J; junction bases left unmatched: 7. This CDR3 is built from 15 residues. Here the CDR3 DNA reads TGTGCCAGTAGTACCCTAGCGGGAGGCCGGGATGAGCAGTTCTTC. Its protein is CASSTLAGGRDEQFF.

This clone has only a few counts. A read error may produce the germline difference seen at one junction end. The chain combines TRBV4-1 with TRBJ2-5; perhaps TRBD2 as D (6 bases). In germline, CDR1 is MGHRA, CDR2 YSYEKL. The CDR3 totals 19 residues. The CDR3 protein is CASSQDLKGSGIRGETQHF. The CDR3 DNA is TGCGCCAGCAGCCAAGACCTAAAGGGTAGCGGTATAAGAGGAGAGACCCAGCACTTC.

This clone was picked up a small number of times. The chain joins TRBV2 to TRBJ2-4; 9 nucleotides agree with TRBD1. The CDR3 runs 17 residues. Germline-derived CDR1 and CDR2 are SNHLY and FYNNEI. With V trimmed by 4 bases and J by 9 bases, 16 bases remained unmatched. This CDR3 reads CASSGIQGAVFIGIQYF. The CDR3 nucleotides read TGTGCCAGCAGTGGAATACAGGGGGCTGTTTTTATTGGCATTCAGTACTTC. The variable domain in full, with the rest retrieved from reference TRBV2 and TRBJ2-4, is EPEVTQTPSHQVTQMGQEVILRCVPISNHLYFYWYRQILGQKVEFLVSFYNNEISEKSEIFDDQFSVERPDGSNFTLKIRSTKLEDSAMYFCASSGIQGAVFIGIQYFGAGTRLSVL.

The rearrangement links TRBV5-4 to TRBJ2-3; 10 bases map to TRBD2. The trim removed 4 bases at V and 2 bases at J, leaving 10 bases unmatched. Germline V gene data show CDR1 as SGHNT and CDR2 as YYREEE (reference sequence). This CDR3 spans 17 amino acids. The CDR3: CASSESGLAGATDTQYF. The CDR3 DNA follows: TGTGCCAGCAGCGAGTCAGGTCTAGCGGGAGCCACAGATACGCAGTATTTT. The whole variable domain, remainder taken from reference TRBV5-4 and TRBJ2-3, is ETGVTQSPTHLIKTRGQQVTLRCSSQSGHNTVSWYQQALGQGPQFIFQYYREEENGRGNFPPRFSGLQFPNYSSELNVNALELDDSALYLCASSESGLAGATDTQYFGPGTRLTVL.

In nucleotides, the CDR3 is TGCAGCGTCCAAAATCCGGGGGGGTACGAGCAGTACTTC. As protein: CSVQNPGGYEQYF. This sequence joins TRBV29-1 and TRBJ2-7, with 8 bases lining up with TRBD2. Germline V gives CDR1 SQVTM, CDR2 ANQGSEA. V lost 6 bases to trimming and J lost 4 bases; unmatched junction nucleotides: 8. The CDR3 runs 13 residues.

The V and J genes are TRBV15 and TRBJ2-3; TRBD2 matches 7 bases. V was pared by 1 base and J by 2 bases, with 6 bases of the junction left unmatched. This CDR3 comprises 16 residues. Germline CDR1 reads LNHNV; CDR2 reads YYDKDF (reference sequence). The CDR3 DNA is TGTGCCACCAGCAGAGGGCTAGGGACTAACACAGATACGCAGTATTTT. Its translation: CATSRGLGTNTDTQYF.

This clone was detected only a few times. The rearrangement uses TRBV19 and TRBJ2-3; 7 bases are a match to TRBD2. This CDR3 is 13 amino acids long. Germline-derived CDR1 and CDR2 are LNHDA and SQIVND (reference sequence). The J segment lost 6 bases and the V segment lost 3 bases, leaving 3 bases of the junction unmatched. CDR3 in DNA: TGTGCCAGTAGTATGGGGGGGTTGGATACGCAGTATTTT. Translation gives CASSMGGLDTQYF.

The genes are TRBV15 and TRBJ2-1; 9 bases fit TRBD1. Germline V gene data show CDR1 as LNHNV and CDR2 as YYDKDF (reference sequence). The J segment lost 9 bases and the V segment lost 0 bases, leaving 9 bases of the junction unmatched. The CDR3 has 16 amino acids. The CDR3 DNA reads as TGTGCCACCAGCAGAGAAAGACAGGGGGTGAGAGGTGAGCAGTTCTTC. Translating gives CATSRERQGVRGEQFF.

Concerning this clone itself: One end of the junction does not line up with germline, which may come from a read error. The chain recombines TRBV6-5 with TRBJ2-7; D uncertain. CDR3 length equals 14 residues. CDR1 is MNHEY and CDR2 is SVGAGI in the germline V gene. The CDR3 nucleotides read TGTGCCGGCAGCCGACATACAAGTTCCTACGAGCAGTACTTC. It encodes CAGSRHTSSYEQYF.

This chain joins TRBV10-3 and TRBJ2-1; the match to TRBD1 covers 8 bases. Losses at the gene ends were 10 bases for V and 4 bases for J; bases not matched to a gene: 3. CDR1 and CDR2 (germline): ENHRY, SYGVKD. This CDR3 spans 12 amino acids. The CDR3 sequence is CATGGEYNEQFF. The DNA of the CDR3 is TGTGCCACAGGGGGCGAATACAATGAGCAGTTCTTC.

This clone was seen only a few times. V gene TRBV29-1 combines with J gene TRBJ2-1, with a possible D match to TRBD2 (7 bases). With 7 bases removed from V and 6 bases from J, the gap between germline ends came to 22 bases. The CDR3 extends over 15 amino acids. The germline gives CDR1 SQVTM, CDR2 ANQGSEA. CDR3 sequence (DNA): TGCAGCGCCACCCAGGGGTTGGGAGGGATCAATGAGCAGTTCTTC. Translated: CSATQGLGGINEQFF.

The sample holds a few counts of this clone. This chain connects TRBV5-1 to TRBJ1-2; D gene uncertain. V lost 4 bases and J lost 4, with 8 bases in between. This CDR3 has 12 residues. Per the germline V gene, CDR1 is SGHRS and CDR2 is YFSETQ. The CDR3 sequence is CASSVESYGYTF. The DNA for the CDR3 is TGCGCCAGCAGCGTCGAGAGCTATGGCTACACCTTC.

This clone came up a few times. This rearrangement joins TRBV19 to TRBJ2-7; 7 nucleotides align to TRBD1. V dropped 4 bases and J dropped 0; count of bases not matched to a gene: 9. This CDR3 is 16 amino acids long. Germline-derived CDR1 and CDR2 are LNHDA and SQIVND (reference sequence). CDR3 region: CASSTRTGSISYEQYF. The DNA for the CDR3 is TGTGCCAGTAGTACCCGGACAGGCTCGATCTCCTACGAGCAGTACTTC. The variable domain in full, with the rest retrieved from reference TRBV19 and TRBJ2-7, is DGGITQSPKYLFRKEGQNVTLSCEQNLNHDAMYWYRQDPGQGLRLIYYSQIVNDFQKGDIAEGYSVSREKKESFPLTVTSAQKNPTAFYLCASSTRTGSISYEQYFGPGTRLTVT.

The chain links TRBV5-1 to TRBJ2-2; a possible D gene is TRBD1 (6 bases). V was clipped by 1 base and J by 2 bases, with 18 bases between them. The CDR3 extends over 18 amino acids. Germline CDR1 reads SGHRS; CDR2 reads YFSETQ. DNA of the CDR3: TGCGCCAGCAGCTTGTCTGGACTTACGGGACACAACACCGGGGAGCTGTTTTTT. Its translation is CASSLSGLTGHNTGELFF.

This clone was counted between two and nine times. The rearrangement uses TRBV4-2 and TRBJ2-1; 13 positions match TRBD2. The CDR3 loop spans 17 amino acids. V lost 5 bases, J lost 8 bases, and 12 bases stayed unmatched. Germline CDR1 and CDR2: LGHNA and YNFKEQ. The chain's CDR3 is CASSGTSGKSSPHEQFF. CDR3 nucleotides: TGTGCCAGCAGCGGGACTAGCGGGAAGTCCTCCCCCCATGAGCAGTTCTTC.

The V and J genes are TRBV19 and TRBJ2-7, with 7 bases that match TRBD2. V trimming: 8 bases; J trimming: 7 bases; junction bases outside the gene matches: 17. The germline gives CDR1 LNHDA, CDR2 SQIVND (reference sequence). The CDR3 spans 15 residues. CDR3 region: CASRRSGTEVKEQYF. In nucleotides, the CDR3 is TGTGCCAGTCGCAGGAGCGGGACGGAGGTAAAGGAGCAGTACTTC.

This clone was seen a few times. The chain recombines TRBV5-1 with TRBJ2-5; D is possibly TRBD1 (6 bases). The CDR3 contains 15 residues. Germline V gene lookup returns CDR1 SGHRS and CDR2 YFSETQ. V was clipped by 0 bases and J by 1 base, with 10 bases between them. CDR3 coding DNA: TGCGCCAGCAGCTTGGGGACAGCCGTCCAAGAGACCCAGTACTTC. As protein: CASSLGTAVQETQYF.

This clone has only a few counts. The V gene is TRBV15, the J gene TRBJ1-2, with TRBD1 identical over 7 bases. There are 14 residues in the CDR3. V was clipped by 1 base and J by 6 bases; unmatched bases: 5. Per the germline V gene, CDR1 is LNHNV and CDR2 is YYDKDF (reference sequence). The CDR3 here is CATSRAGRGNGYTF. DNA of the CDR3: TGTGCCACCAGCAGAGCTGGCAGGGGGAATGGCTACACCTTC.